A single sample is the source of the 10 T cell receptor beta chains below, sequenced in a study of shared clonotypes between healthy human individuals. Libraries were prepared by immunoSEQ multiplex PCR; TCRdb keeps only in-frame clonotypes and omits some of them. The profile shows around 120,000 clones, approximately 65% of them singletons. The sequenced material came from memory CD8+ T cells sorted from blood. Subset denoted: CD45RO+ cells pooled with CCR7-negative TemRA cells. These receptors all stem from a woman aged 25-40 years in good health.

The chain employs TRBV7-2 and TRBJ2-5, with TRBD2 matching over 8 bases. J was trimmed by 5 bases and V by 0 bases; bases with no gene match: 2. CDR1 is SGHTA and CDR2 is FQGNSA in the germline V gene. CDR3 size: 14 residues. As DNA, the CDR3 is TGTGCCAGCAGCTTAGCCCTAGCGGGCGAGACCCAGTACTTC. It yields the protein CASSLALAGETQYF.

The genes are TRBV28 and TRBJ2-5; 7 positions agree with TRBD2. J was trimmed by 5 bases and V by 4 bases; bases with no gene match: 19. The length of the CDR3 is 18 residues. Germline V gene lookup returns CDR1 MDHEN and CDR2 SYDVKM. The CDR3 loop reads CASSYPLKKGRAGETQYF. Written as DNA, the CDR3 is TGTGCCAGCAGTTACCCACTCAAAAAAGGGAGGGCCGGGGAGACCCAGTACTTC.

CDR3 sequence: CASRGRGNTEAFF. In DNA, the CDR3 is TGTGCCAGCAGGGGAAGGGGAAACACTGAAGCTTTCTTT. The rearrangement links TRBV6-1 to TRBJ1-1; possible D gene TRBD1, 5 bases. Per germline, CDR1 MNHNS and CDR2 SASEGT. The CDR3 totals 13 residues. V was trimmed by 6 bases and J by 2 bases, leaving 10 bases between them.

The chain links TRBV15 to TRBJ2-1; TRBD2 is a possible D gene (6 bases). The CDR3 consists of 15 residues. V dropped 1 base and J dropped 5 bases, with 12 bases sitting between them. Germline-derived CDR1 and CDR2 are LNHNV and YYDKDF (reference sequence). The CDR3 DNA sequence: TGTGCCACCAGCAGAGGTCAGGAGGGCCACAATGAGCAGTTCTTC. It translates to CATSRGQEGHNEQFF.

The chain recombines TRBV7-9 with TRBJ2-4; 9 nucleotides line up with TRBD1. The germline gives CDR1 SEHNR, CDR2 FQNEAQ (reference sequence). The CDR3 loop spans 15 amino acids. V shed 5 bases and J 6 bases; nucleotides not matched to a gene: 8. The CDR3 DNA follows: TGTGCCAGCAGCGGGGGACAGGGAGTGGGAAACATTCAGTACTTC. Translated, it gives CASSGGQGVGNIQYF.

This clone was seen a few times. The chain links TRBV7-6 to TRBJ2-1; D perhaps matches TRBD2 (5 bases). The CDR3 is made up of 13 amino acids. V was trimmed by 3 bases and J by 8 bases, leaving 11 bases between them. The germline V gene has CDR1 SGHVS and CDR2 FNYEAQ. CDR3 sequence reads: CASSLVTEDEQFF. CDR3 bases: TGTGCCAGCAGCTTGGTTACGGAGGATGAGCAGTTCTTC.

The CDR3 protein is CASSLQVVQGAASWGYTF. In DNA, the CDR3 is TGCGCCAGCAGCTTGCAGGTCGTGCAGGGGGCAGCCAGCTGGGGCTACACCTTC. The chain uses TRBV5-1 and TRBJ1-2; TRBD1 matches at 8 bases. Germline assignment: CDR1 SGHRS and CDR2 YFSETQ. The CDR3 is 18 residues long. V dropped 1 base and J dropped 8; count of bases not matched to a gene: 19.

Note on this clone: A read error may produce the germline difference seen at one junction end. J is TRBJ2-7 and V is TRBV7-8; 10 bases align to TRBD2. There are 14 residues in the CDR3. Germline lookup yields CDR1 SGHVS and CDR2 FQNEAQ. The CDR3 DNA follows: TGTGCCAGCAGCCTAGCGGGAGTACGGGAGGAGCAGTACTTC. Its protein is CASSLAGVREEQYF.

The gene calls are TRBV6-5 and TRBJ1-1; 7 nucleotides align to TRBD1. There are 13 residues in the CDR3. Trimming removed 6 bases from V and 4 bases from J; junction bases left unmatched: 5. CDR1 and CDR2 from the germline V gene are MNHEY and SVGAGI. CDR3 in DNA: TGTGCCAGCAGATTCCGGGACAGCACTGAAGCTTTCTTT. Amino acid sequence: CASRFRDSTEAFF.

The J gene is TRBJ1-2, the V gene TRBV7-9; maybe TRBD1 (6 bases). CDR1 SEHNR and CDR2 FQNEAQ come from the germline V gene (reference sequence). This CDR3 has 15 residues. V was pared by 8 bases and J by 3 bases, with 19 bases between. The CDR3 sequence: CASGIAGALDYGYTF. Written as DNA, the CDR3 is TGTGCCAGCGGCATAGCAGGGGCCCTCGACTATGGCTACACCTTC.